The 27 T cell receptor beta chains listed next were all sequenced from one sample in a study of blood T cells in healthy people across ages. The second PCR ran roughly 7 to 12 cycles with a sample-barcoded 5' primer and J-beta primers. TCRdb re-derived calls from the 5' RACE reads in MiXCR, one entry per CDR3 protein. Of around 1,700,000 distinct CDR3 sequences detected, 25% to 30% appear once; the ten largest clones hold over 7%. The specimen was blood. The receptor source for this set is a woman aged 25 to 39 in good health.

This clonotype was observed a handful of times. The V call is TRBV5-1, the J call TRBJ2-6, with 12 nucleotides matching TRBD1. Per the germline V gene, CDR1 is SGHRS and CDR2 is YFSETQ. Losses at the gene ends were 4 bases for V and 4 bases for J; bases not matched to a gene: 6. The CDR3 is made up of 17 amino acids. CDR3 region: CASSQGQGAPGANVLTF. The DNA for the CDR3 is TGCGCCAGCAGCCAGGGACAGGGGGCGCCGGGGGCCAACGTCCTGACTTTC.

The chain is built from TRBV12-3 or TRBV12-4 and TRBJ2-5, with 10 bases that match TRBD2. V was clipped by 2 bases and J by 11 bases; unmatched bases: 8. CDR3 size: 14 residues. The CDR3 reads CASSLLAGEKEQYF. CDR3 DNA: TGTGCCAGCAGTTTACTAGCGGGAGAGAAGGAGCAGTACTTC.

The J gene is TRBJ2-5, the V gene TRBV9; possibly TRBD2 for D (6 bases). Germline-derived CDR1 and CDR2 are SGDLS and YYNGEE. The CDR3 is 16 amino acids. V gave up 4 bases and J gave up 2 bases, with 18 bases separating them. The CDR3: CASSLSPLAMQETQYF. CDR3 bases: TGTGCCAGCAGCCTCAGCCCTCTAGCGATGCAAGAGACCCAGTACTTC.

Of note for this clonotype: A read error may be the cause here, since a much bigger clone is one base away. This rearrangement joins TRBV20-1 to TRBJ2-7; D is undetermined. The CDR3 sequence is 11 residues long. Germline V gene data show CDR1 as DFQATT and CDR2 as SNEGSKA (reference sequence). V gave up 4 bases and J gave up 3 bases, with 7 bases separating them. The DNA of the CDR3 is TGCAGTGCTAATAAGGGCTACGAGCAGTACTTC. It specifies CSANKGYEQYF.

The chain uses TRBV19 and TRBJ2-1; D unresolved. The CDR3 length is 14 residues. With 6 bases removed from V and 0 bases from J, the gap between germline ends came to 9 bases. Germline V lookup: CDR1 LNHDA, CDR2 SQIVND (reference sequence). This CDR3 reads CASRFRSSYNEQFF. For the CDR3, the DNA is TGTGCCAGTAGATTCCGAAGCTCCTACAATGAGCAGTTCTTC.

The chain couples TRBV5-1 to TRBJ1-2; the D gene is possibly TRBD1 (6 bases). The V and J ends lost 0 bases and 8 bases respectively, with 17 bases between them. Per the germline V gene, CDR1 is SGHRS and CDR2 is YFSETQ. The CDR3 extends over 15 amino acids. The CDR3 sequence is CASSLESPGASGYTF. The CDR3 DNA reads TGCGCCAGCAGCTTGGAATCTCCAGGGGCTAGCGGCTACACCTTC.

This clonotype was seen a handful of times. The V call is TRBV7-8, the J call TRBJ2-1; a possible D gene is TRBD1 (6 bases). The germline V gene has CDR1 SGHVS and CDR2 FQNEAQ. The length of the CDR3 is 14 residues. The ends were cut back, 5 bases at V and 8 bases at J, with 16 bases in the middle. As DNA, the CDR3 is TGTGCCAGCAGCCGAGGGACAACCAGGGATGAGCAGTTCTTC. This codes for CASSRGTTRDEQFF.

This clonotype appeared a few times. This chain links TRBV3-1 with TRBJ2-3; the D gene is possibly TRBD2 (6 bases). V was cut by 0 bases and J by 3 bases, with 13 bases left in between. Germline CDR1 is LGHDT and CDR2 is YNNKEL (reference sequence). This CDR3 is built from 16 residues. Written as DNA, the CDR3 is TGTGCCAGCAGCCAAGAGGTCGGACTATTGACAGATACGCAGTATTTT. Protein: CASSQEVGLLTDTQYF.

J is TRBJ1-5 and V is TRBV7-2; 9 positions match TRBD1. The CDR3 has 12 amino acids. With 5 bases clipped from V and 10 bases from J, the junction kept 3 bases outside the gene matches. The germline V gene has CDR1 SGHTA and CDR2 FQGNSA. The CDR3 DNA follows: TGTGCCAGCAGCGGACAGGGGACCCCCCAGCATTTT. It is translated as CASSGQGTPQHF.

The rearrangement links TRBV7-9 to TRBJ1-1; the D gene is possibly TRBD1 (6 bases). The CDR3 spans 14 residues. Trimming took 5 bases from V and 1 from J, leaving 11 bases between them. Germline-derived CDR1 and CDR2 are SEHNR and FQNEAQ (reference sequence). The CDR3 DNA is TGTGCCAGCAGCCCGGACAGCAAGAACACTGAAGCTTTCTTT. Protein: CASSPDSKNTEAFF.

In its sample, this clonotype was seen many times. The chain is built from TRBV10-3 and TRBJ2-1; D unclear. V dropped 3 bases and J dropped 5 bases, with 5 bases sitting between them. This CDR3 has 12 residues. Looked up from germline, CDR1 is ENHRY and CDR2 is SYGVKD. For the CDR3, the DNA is TGTGCCATCAGTGACGTGGACAATGAGCAGTTCTTC. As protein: CAISDVDNEQFF.

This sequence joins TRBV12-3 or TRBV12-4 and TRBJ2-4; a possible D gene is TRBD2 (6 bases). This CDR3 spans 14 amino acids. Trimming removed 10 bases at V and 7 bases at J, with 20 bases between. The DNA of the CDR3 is TGTGCCACCATGATGGACGCAGGGAGGAACATTCAGTACTTC. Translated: CATMMDAGRNIQYF.

This CDR3 reads CAISPSDRGASEAFF. For the CDR3, the DNA is TGTGCCATCAGTCCTTCCGATAGGGGGGCCTCTGAAGCTTTCTTT. The genes are TRBV10-3 and TRBJ1-1, with D possibly TRBD1 on 6 matching bases. The CDR3 runs 15 residues. With 5 bases removed from V and 6 bases from J, the gap between germline ends came to 19 bases. Germline values: CDR1 ENHRY, CDR2 SYGVKD.

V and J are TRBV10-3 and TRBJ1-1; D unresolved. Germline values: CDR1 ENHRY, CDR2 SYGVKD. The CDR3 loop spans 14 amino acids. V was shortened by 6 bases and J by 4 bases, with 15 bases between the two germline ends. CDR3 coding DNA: TGTGCCATCAGGAACAAGACAAGGGTCACTGAAGCTTTCTTT. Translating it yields CAIRNKTRVTEAFF.

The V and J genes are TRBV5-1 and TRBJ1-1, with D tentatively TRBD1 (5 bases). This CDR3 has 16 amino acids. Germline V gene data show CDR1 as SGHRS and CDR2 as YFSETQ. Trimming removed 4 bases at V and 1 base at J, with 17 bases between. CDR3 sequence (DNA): TGCGCCAGCAGCCCGCGGGGGGAAGGGGCGAACACTGAAGCTTTCTTT. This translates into CASSPRGEGANTEAFF. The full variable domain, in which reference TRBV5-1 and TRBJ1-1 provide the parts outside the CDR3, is KAGVTQTPRYLIKTRGQQVTLSCSPISGHRSVSWYQQTPGQGLQFLFEYFSETQRNKGNFPGRFSGRQFSNSRSEMNVSTLELGDSALYLCASSPRGEGANTEAFFGQGTRLTVV.

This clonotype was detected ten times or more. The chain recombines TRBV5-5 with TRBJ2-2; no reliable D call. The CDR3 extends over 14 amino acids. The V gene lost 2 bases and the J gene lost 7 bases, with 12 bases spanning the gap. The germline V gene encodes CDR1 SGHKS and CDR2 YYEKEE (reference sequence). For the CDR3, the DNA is TGTGCCAGCAGCTTAACGGGTCGATACGGGGAGCTGTTTTTT. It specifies CASSLTGRYGELFF. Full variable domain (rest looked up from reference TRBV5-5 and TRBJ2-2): DAGVTQSPTHLIKTRGQQVTLRCSPISGHKSVSWYQQVLGQGPQFIFQYYEKEERGRGNFPDRFSARQFPNYSSELNVNALLLGDSALYLCASSLTGRYGELFFGEGSRLTVL.

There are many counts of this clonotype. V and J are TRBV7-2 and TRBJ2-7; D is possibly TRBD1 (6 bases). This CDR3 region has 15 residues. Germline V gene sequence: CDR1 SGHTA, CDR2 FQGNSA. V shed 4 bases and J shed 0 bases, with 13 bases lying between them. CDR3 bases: TGTGCCAGCAGCTCAACAGGGACCGCCTCCTACGAGCAGTACTTC. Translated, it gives CASSSTGTASYEQYF.

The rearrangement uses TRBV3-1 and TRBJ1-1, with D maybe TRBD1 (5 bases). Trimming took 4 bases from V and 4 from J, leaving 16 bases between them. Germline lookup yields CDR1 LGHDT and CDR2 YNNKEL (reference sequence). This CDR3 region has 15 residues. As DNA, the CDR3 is TGTGCCAGCAGCCTCTTCGGGGCCCGCGGCACTGAAGCTTTCTTT. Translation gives CASSLFGARGTEAFF.

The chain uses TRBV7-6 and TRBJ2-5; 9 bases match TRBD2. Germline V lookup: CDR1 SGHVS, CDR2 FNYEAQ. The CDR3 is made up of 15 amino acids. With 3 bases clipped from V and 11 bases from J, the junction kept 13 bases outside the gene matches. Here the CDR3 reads CASSLASGIMNEQYF. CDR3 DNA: TGTGCCAGCAGCTTGGCTAGCGGGATAATGAATGAGCAGTACTTC.

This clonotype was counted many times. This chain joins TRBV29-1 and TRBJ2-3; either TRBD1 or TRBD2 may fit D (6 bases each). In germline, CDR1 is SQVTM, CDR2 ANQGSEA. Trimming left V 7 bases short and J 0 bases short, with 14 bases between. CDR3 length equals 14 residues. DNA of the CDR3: TGCAGCGGGGAACAGGGAGGTAGCACAGATACGCAGTATTTT. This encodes CSGEQGGSTDTQYF.

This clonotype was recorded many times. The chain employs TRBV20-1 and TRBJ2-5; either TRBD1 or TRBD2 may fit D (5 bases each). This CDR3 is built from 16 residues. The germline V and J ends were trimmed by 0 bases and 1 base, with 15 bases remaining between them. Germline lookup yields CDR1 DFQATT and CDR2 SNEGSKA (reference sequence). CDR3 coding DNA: TGCAGTGCTAGAGACTTCCGGGACGCGAGCCAAGAGACCCAGTACTTC. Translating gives CSARDFRDASQETQYF.

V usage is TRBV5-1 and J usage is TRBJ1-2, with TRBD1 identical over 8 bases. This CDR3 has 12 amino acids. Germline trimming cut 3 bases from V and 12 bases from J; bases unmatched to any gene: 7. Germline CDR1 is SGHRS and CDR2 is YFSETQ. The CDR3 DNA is TGCGCCAGCAGCTCAGGACAGGGTGAAGACACCTTC. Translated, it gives CASSSGQGEDTF.

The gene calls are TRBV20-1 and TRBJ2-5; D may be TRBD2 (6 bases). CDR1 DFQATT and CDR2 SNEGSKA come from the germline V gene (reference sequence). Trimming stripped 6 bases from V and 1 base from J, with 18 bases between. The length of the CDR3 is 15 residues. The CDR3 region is CSAGRGSGLQETQYF. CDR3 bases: TGCAGTGCGGGCCGGGGTAGCGGTCTCCAAGAGACCCAGTACTTC.

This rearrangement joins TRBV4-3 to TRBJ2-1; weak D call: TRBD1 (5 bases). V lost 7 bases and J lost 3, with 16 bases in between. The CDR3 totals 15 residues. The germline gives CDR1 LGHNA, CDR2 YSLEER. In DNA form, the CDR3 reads TGCGCCAGCACCCCGGGCGGACAAGACTACAATGAGCAGTTCTTC. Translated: CASTPGGQDYNEQFF.

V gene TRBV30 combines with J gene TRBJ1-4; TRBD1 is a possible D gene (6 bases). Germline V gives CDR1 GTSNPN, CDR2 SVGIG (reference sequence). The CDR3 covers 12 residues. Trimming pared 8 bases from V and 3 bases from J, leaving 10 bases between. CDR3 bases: TGTGCCGGACAGAGCGCTAATGAAAAACTGTTTTTT. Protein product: CAGQSANEKLFF.

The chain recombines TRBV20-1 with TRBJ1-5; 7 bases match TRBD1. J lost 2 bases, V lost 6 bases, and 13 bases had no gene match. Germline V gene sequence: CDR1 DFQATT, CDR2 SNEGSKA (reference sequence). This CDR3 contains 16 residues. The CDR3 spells CSAFDRDDWGNQPQHF. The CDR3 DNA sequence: TGCAGTGCCTTTGACAGGGACGACTGGGGCAATCAGCCCCAGCATTTT.

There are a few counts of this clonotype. The CDR3: CASSMSLAGGPSYNEQFF. Written as DNA, the CDR3 is TGTGCCAGTAGTATGTCGCTAGCGGGAGGGCCGTCCTACAATGAGCAGTTCTTC. The rearrangement joins TRBV19 to TRBJ2-1; 12 bases line up with TRBD2. The CDR3 loop spans 18 amino acids. Unmatched junction bases numbered 7, after V lost 3 bases and J lost 1 base. In germline, CDR1 is LNHDA, CDR2 SQIVND (reference sequence).